This TCR beta chain was recovered during a study of blood T cell repertoires in COVID-19. Across the whole study: Acute and convalescent COVID-19 samples came from the United States, Italy and Spain. Sources were T cells, B-cell-depleted T cells, or PBMCs; the material itself was cDNA or gDNA.

Authors' processing steps: Amplification of reference gene primers was used by the study to estimate nucleated cell counts. The table came from immunoSEQ multiplex PCR; TCRdb's copy has only in-frame clones and leaves some out. From that table come the V and J calls and clone size; the DNA was used to work out D and trimming. There are just over 25,000 clones in the sample; roughly 90% occur only once, and roughly 7.2% lies in the top ten. In germline, CDR1 is MDHEN, CDR2 SYDVKM. The CDR3 extends over 16 amino acids. The V gene end was trimmed by 6 bases and the J gene end by 1 base; junction bases not matched to a gene: 9.

The chain links TRBV28 to TRBJ2-7; 10 positions match TRBD1. The source material was peripheral blood. The clonotype comes from a human donor in a cohort sampled during active COVID-19. The CDR3 DNA is TGTGCCAGCAGATCCGTTGGGGGACAGGGGTCCTACGAGCAGTACTTC. Its protein product is CASRSVGGQGSYEQYF. The variable domain in full, completed from reference TRBV28 and TRBJ2-7, reads DVKVTQSSRYLVKRTGEKVFLECVQDMDHENMFWYRQDPGLGLRLIYFSYDVKMKEKGDIPEGYSVSREKKERFSLILESASTNQTSMYLCASRSVGGQGSYEQYFGPGTRLTVT.